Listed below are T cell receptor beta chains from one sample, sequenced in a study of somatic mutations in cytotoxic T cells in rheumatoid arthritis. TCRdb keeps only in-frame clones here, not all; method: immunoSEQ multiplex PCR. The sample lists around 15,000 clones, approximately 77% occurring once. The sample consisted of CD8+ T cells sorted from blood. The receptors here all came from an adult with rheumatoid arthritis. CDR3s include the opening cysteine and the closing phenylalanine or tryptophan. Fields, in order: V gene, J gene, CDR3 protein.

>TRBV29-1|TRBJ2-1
CSVGGGPLKFYNEQFF
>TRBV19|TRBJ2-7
CASRFSATDSYEQYF
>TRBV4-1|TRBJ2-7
CASSPADLGGYEQYF
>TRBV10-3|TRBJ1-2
CAISEPGHSYGYTF
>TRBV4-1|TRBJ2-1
CASSQDRVAEQFF
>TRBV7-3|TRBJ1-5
CASSGTVDRQRGKNQPQHF
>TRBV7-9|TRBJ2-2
CASSLPGAATGELFF
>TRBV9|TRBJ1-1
CASSVGGMQTEAFF
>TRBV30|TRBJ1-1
CAWSVTVNTEAFF
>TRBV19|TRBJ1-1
CASSYQGLQNTEAFF
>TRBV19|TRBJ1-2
CASTEGDGTYYGYTF
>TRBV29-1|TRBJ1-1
CSVAGTANTEAFF
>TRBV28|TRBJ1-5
CASSLLGARQPQHF
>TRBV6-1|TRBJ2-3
CASSEVLAGGITDTQYF
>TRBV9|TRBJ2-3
CASSSATADTQYF
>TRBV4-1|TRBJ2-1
CASSQVLAGMSYNEQFF
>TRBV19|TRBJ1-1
CASSIGGRNTEAFF
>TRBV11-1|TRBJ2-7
CASSLHLLYEQYF
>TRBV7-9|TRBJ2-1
CASSPTGYNEQFF
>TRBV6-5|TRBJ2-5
CASSLLPGGLETQYF
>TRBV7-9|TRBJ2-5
CASSLSGQETQYF
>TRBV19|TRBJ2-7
CASSIYPNSYEQYF
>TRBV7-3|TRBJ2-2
CASSLGGAGELFF